The source of this T cell receptor (beta chain) is a study of Ad26.COV2.S vaccination and SARS-CoV-2 variants. V lost 5 bases to trimming and J lost 4 bases, with 15 bases between them. Per germline, CDR1 MDHEN and CDR2 SYDVKM. The CDR3 has 15 residues. Concerning this clone itself: The antigen remains unidentified.

The study's findings and limits: Overall T cell responses may have been underestimated by the analyses of TCR breadth and depth. Higher spike-specific TCR breadth was found in vaccine recipients than in placebo recipients. Researchers reported similar non-spike TCR breadth in vaccine and placebo recipients. Substantial breadth was reported for post-vaccination spike-specific CD8+ and CD4+ T cells.

TCRdb keeps only in-frame clones here, not all; method: immunoSEQ multiplex PCR. The sample includes some 190,000 clones, roughly 89% of them seen just once. V and J are TRBV28 and TRBJ1-5; tentative D call: TRBD1 (6 bases). The receptor's source is a human donor who had recovered from COVID-19. The sequencing used peripheral blood, collected after recovery from COVID-19. The CDR3, as DNA: TGTGCCAGCAGTCTCCCCTACAGGGATAATCAGCCCCAGCATTTT. Translation: CASSLPYRDNQPQHF.